What follows are 32 T cell receptor beta chains derived from one specimen sequenced in a study of cytomegalovirus exposure and HLA in healthy donors. Researchers ran the PCR with 60 Vbeta and 13 Jbeta primers. Clones were read by immunoSEQ multiplex PCR, and TCRdb kept only the in-frame ones, dropping some. The sample holds about 250,000 clones, 65% to 85% seen once. Input material: PBMCs. The receptors stem from a female donor in good health and CMV-seronegative.

This clone was seen just once. CDR3 DNA sequence: TGTGCCTGGAGTGGGACTAGCGGGAACACAGATACGCAGTATTTT. Residues: CAWSGTSGNTDTQYF. V is TRBV30 and J is TRBJ2-3; TRBD2 aligns across 12 bases. The CDR3 totals 15 residues. Germline-derived CDR1 and CDR2 are GTSNPN and SVGIG (reference sequence). V gave up 1 base and J gave up 2 bases; unmatched junction bases: 1.

This clone is a singleton in its sample. The chain employs TRBV7-6 and TRBJ2-1; 9 bases are shared with TRBD1. Trimming took 5 bases from V and 8 from J; bases not matched to a gene: 4. Germline assignment: CDR1 SGHVS and CDR2 FNYEAQ. The CDR3 spans 13 residues. Here the CDR3 DNA reads TGTGCCAGCAGCCCCTGGGACAGGGATGAGCAGTTCTTC. Amino acids: CASSPWDRDEQFF.

This clone was recorded only once. This sequence joins TRBV28 and TRBJ2-7, with D possibly being TRBD2 (5 bases). Germline loops: CDR1 MDHEN, CDR2 SYDVKM. V was trimmed by 8 bases and J by 3 bases, leaving 20 bases between them. This CDR3 comprises 15 residues. CDR3 bases: TGTGCCAGCGAAACCGCTGGCAGGAGGAACTACGAGCAGTACTTC. Encoded protein: CASETAGRRNYEQYF.

This rearrangement joins TRBV4-1 to TRBJ2-7; maybe TRBD1 (5 bases). The CDR3 has 16 residues. Germline CDR1 reads MGHRA; CDR2 reads YSYEKL. V was clipped by 0 bases and J by 0 bases, with 12 bases between them. The CDR3 loop reads CASSQEAGIYSYEQYF. The CDR3 coding sequence is TGCGCCAGCAGCCAAGAGGCAGGGATCTACTCCTACGAGCAGTACTTC.

This sequence joins TRBV19 and TRBJ2-7; a weak D match, TRBD2 (5 bases). V was trimmed by 8 bases and J by 7 bases, leaving 24 bases between them. This CDR3 has 15 amino acids. CDR1 is LNHDA, CDR2 SQIVND, per germline (reference sequence). The CDR3: CASRNTADRDREQYF. CDR3 bases: TGTGCCAGTCGAAACACAGCGGACCGCGATAGGGAGCAGTACTTC.

The rearrangement links TRBV28 to TRBJ1-2; D remains ambiguous. CDR3 length: 14 amino acids. Germline assignment: CDR1 MDHEN and CDR2 SYDVKM. Deletions cut 4 bases from V and 1 base from J, with 10 bases between. This CDR3 reads CASSSIRDNYGYTF. In DNA, the CDR3 is TGTGCCAGCAGTTCCATTAGAGATAACTATGGCTACACCTTC.

The V gene is TRBV19, the J gene TRBJ1-5, with 9 nucleotides matching TRBD1. Germline V gives CDR1 LNHDA, CDR2 SQIVND (reference sequence). The junction had 4 bases not matched to a gene; V was cut back by 4 bases and J by 3 bases. The CDR3 length is 15 residues. In DNA, the CDR3 is TGTGCCAGTAGTACGGGACAGGGAATCAATCAGCCCCAGCATTTT. It encodes CASSTGQGINQPQHF.

This clone has a single count. This sequence joins TRBV7-2 and TRBJ1-5, with 10 bases aligning to TRBD1. CDR1 SGHTA and CDR2 FQGNSA come from the germline V gene. The CDR3 is 16 residues long. V was pared by 2 bases and J by 6 bases, with 7 bases of the junction left unmatched. CDR3 loop: CASSLTGQGFSQPQHF. CDR3 sequence (DNA): TGTGCCAGCAGCTTAACGGGACAGGGGTTTAGTCAGCCCCAGCATTTT.

This clone was observed a handful of times. The rearrangement uses TRBV5-1 and TRBJ2-1, with 12 bases that match TRBD2. The CDR3 loop spans 17 amino acids. The V gene's germline CDR1 is SGHRS and CDR2 YFSETQ. The V and J ends lost 0 bases and 7 bases, in that order; junction bases with no gene match: 8. The CDR3 DNA sequence: TGCGCCAGCAGCTTGGCCCCTAGCGGGAGGGCCCCGAATGAGCAGTTCTTC. Protein: CASSLAPSGRAPNEQFF.

This clone was seen a few times. V and J are TRBV9 and TRBJ2-1; tentatively, D is TRBD2 (6 bases). Germline V lookup: CDR1 SGDLS, CDR2 YYNGEE. The CDR3 is 15 amino acids. The V end lost 0 bases, the J end lost 13 bases, and 20 bases lay between the germline ends. The CDR3 DNA reads TGTGCCAGCAGCGTAGCTAGCGACTACTCCCAGTCCCAGTTCTTC. Translation gives CASSVASDYSQSQFF.

The chain is built from TRBV4-1 and TRBJ2-5; possible D gene TRBD1, 5 bases. The J call may not be correct, given that the DNA end is closer to TRBJ2-7. The CDR3 runs 14 residues. CDR1 MGHRA and CDR2 YSYEKL come from the germline V gene. The CDR3, as DNA: TGCGCCAGCAGCCAAGAGAACAGGAAAAACGAGCAGTACTTC. Protein: CASSQENRKNEQYF.

The count of this clone is one. The chain uses TRBV6-5 and TRBJ1-2, with 8 bases that match TRBD1. From germline, CDR1 is MNHEY and CDR2 SVGAGI. The CDR3 runs 14 residues. V lost 4 bases, J lost 8 bases, and 9 bases stayed unmatched. CDR3 sequence (DNA): TGTGCCAGCAGTTTATCACAGGGGGTCTGGGGCTACACCTTC. Translating it yields CASSLSQGVWGYTF.

The rearrangement links TRBV28 to TRBJ1-4, with TRBD1 identical over 9 bases. From germline, CDR1 is MDHEN and CDR2 SYDVKM. J lost 8 bases, V lost 2 bases, and 6 bases had no gene match. The CDR3 is 15 residues long. CDR3: CASSLATGGEEKLFF. The CDR3 nucleotides read TGTGCCAGCAGTTTAGCGACAGGGGGAGAGGAAAAACTGTTTTTT. Full variable domain (missing parts from reference TRBV28 and TRBJ1-4): DVKVTQSSRYLVKRTGEKVFLECVQDMDHENMFWYRQDPGLGLRLIYFSYDVKMKEKGDIPEGYSVSREKKERFSLILESASTNQTSMYLCASSLATGGEEKLFFGSGTQLSVL.

This chain joins TRBV27 and TRBJ2-7; 10 bases match TRBD1. CDR1 is MNHEY and CDR2 is SMNVEV in the germline V gene (reference sequence). The ends lost 8 bases at V and 4 bases at J; junction bases unmatched: 8. This CDR3 region has 14 residues. This chain's CDR3 is CASGRQGAIYEQYF. CDR3 DNA sequence: TGTGCCAGCGGTAGACAGGGGGCTATTTACGAGCAGTACTTC.

The chain combines TRBV28 with TRBJ2-3, with 12 bases fitting TRBD2. The CDR3 length is 15 residues. V lost 4 bases to trimming and J lost 6 bases; unmatched junction nucleotides: 5. Germline V gives CDR1 MDHEN, CDR2 SYDVKM. CDR3 bases: TGTGCCAGCAGTTCACAGACTAGCGGGAGTGATACGCAGTATTTT. Its protein is CASSSQTSGSDTQYF.

The table lists this clone with a count of one. The chain joins TRBV18 to TRBJ2-2, with 7 nucleotides matching TRBD1. CDR3 size: 15 residues. Trimming at V came to 1 base and at J to 3 bases, leaving 2 bases not matched to a gene. The germline CDR1 and CDR2 sequences are KGHSH and LQKENI. CDR3 bases: TGTGCCAGCTCACCACGGACAGGAGACACCGGGGAGCTGTTTTTT. This sequence encodes CASSPRTGDTGELFF. Supplemented by reference TRBV18 and TRBJ2-2, the full variable domain reads NAGVMQNPRHLVRRRGQEARLRCSPMKGHSHVYWYRQLPEEGLKFMVYLQKENIIDESGMPKERFSAEFPKEGPSILRIQQVVRGDSAAYFCASSPRTGDTGELFFGEGSRLTVL.

On this clone itself: A junction end diverges from the germline sequence, so it may reflect a read error. CDR3 loop: CSSTSGTGSYNEQFF. The DNA of the CDR3 is TGTTCCAGCACCTCGGGGACAGGAAGCTACAATGAGCAGTTCTTC. The chain links TRBV7-9 to TRBJ2-1, with 8 bases matching TRBD1. Germline CDR1 SEHNR, CDR2 FQNEAQ (reference sequence). This CDR3 contains 15 residues.

This chain links TRBV6-5 with TRBJ1-2, with D perhaps matching TRBD1 (6 bases). Germline values: CDR1 MNHEY, CDR2 SVGAGI. The CDR3 contains 15 residues. The germline V and J ends were trimmed by 5 bases and 4 bases, with 17 bases remaining between them. The CDR3 here is CASSRGWDRGYGYTF. CDR3 nucleotide sequence: TGTGCCAGCAGTAGGGGGTGGGATAGGGGCTATGGCTACACCTTC.

The V and J genes are TRBV7-9 and TRBJ2-1, with 8 bases fitting TRBD2. V lost 5 bases and J lost 2; bases outside the gene matches: 5. The CDR3 spans 15 residues. Germline CDR1 reads SEHNR; CDR2 reads FQNEAQ (reference sequence). The CDR3 region has the DNA TGTGCCAGCAGCCGAGGACTAGCAGCCTACAATGAGCAGTTCTTC. Translating it yields CASSRGLAAYNEQFF.

The V gene is TRBV2, the J gene TRBJ1-3, with 7 bases identical to TRBD1. The CDR3 runs to 19 residues. The J segment lost 0 bases and the V segment lost 5 bases, leaving 16 bases of the junction unmatched. Germline values: CDR1 SNHLY, CDR2 FYNNEI. The CDR3 DNA reads TGTGCCAGCAGTCCGGCTAAACAGGGGCCGCTCAACTCTGGAAACACCATATATTTT. This sequence encodes CASSPAKQGPLNSGNTIYF.

In this sample, this clone turned up once. The V and J genes are TRBV6-6 and TRBJ2-7; 8 positions match TRBD1. Germline V lookup: CDR1 MNHNY, CDR2 SVGAGI (reference sequence). The CDR3 has 15 amino acids. V trimming: 6 bases; J trimming: 3 bases; junction bases outside the gene matches: 10. In DNA form, the CDR3 reads TGTGCCAGCAGCACGGGACAGGCAAAAGGCTACGAGCAGTACTTC. The encoded protein is CASSTGQAKGYEQYF.

J is TRBJ2-7 and V is TRBV6-1; 12 nucleotides match TRBD2. The CDR3 totals 15 residues. Trimming removed 5 bases from V and 2 bases from J; junction bases left unmatched: 4. The germline V gene encodes CDR1 MNHNS and CDR2 SASEGT. This chain's CDR3 is CASSPRTSGTYEQYF. The DNA for the CDR3 is TGTGCCAGCAGTCCGAGGACTAGCGGGACCTACGAGCAGTACTTC.

The DNA for the CDR3 is TGTGCCAGCAGTGACAATTTGGAGCAGTTCTTC. This codes for CASSDNLEQFF. The chain couples TRBV6-1 to TRBJ2-1; D is unresolved. V was trimmed by 3 bases and J by 10 bases, leaving 7 bases between them. The CDR3 length is 11 residues. Germline lookup yields CDR1 MNHNS and CDR2 SASEGT.

This clone was counted between two and nine times. The J gene is TRBJ1-3, the V gene TRBV10-3; D remains unclear. Germline V CDR1 and CDR2: ENHRY, SYGVKD. The CDR3 extends over 16 amino acids. V shed 7 bases and J shed 0 bases, with 16 bases lying between them. The CDR3 DNA sequence: TGTGCCATCACTGCATCCTTTACAAGCTCTGGAAACACCATATATTTT. Its translation is CAITASFTSSGNTIYF.

This clone was counted between two and nine times. The V gene is TRBV10-3, the J gene TRBJ2-3; 7 bases line up with TRBD1. Trimming took 0 bases from V and 2 from J; bases not matched to a gene: 14. Looked up from germline, CDR1 is ENHRY and CDR2 is SYGVKD. The CDR3 length is 19 residues. The CDR3 DNA reads as TGTGCCATCAGTGAGTCAAACCGGGACAGCCTACACTTCACAGATACGCAGTATTTT. This translates into CAISESNRDSLHFTDTQYF.

This clone has a handful of counts. One end of the junction fails to match germline, which may point to a read error. J is TRBJ2-1 and V is TRBV6-1; D unclear. The CDR3 spans 9 residues. CDR1 MNHNS and CDR2 SASEGT come from the germline V gene. CDR3: CATSRVYIF. DNA of the CDR3: TGTGCCACTTCTAGAGTCTACATCTTC.

This clone was seen a single time. The chain is built from TRBV27 and TRBJ2-1, with TRBD2 identical over 7 bases. The CDR3 spans 16 residues. Germline V gives CDR1 MNHEY, CDR2 SMNVEV (reference sequence). V shed 6 bases and J 5 bases; nucleotides not matched to a gene: 13. The CDR3 protein is CASSTYRDYDHNEQFF. CDR3 DNA sequence: TGTGCCAGCAGCACATACCGGGACTACGACCACAATGAGCAGTTCTTC.

The chain combines TRBV5-1 with TRBJ1-2; D gene unclear. Germline values: CDR1 SGHRS, CDR2 YFSETQ. The CDR3 extends over 13 amino acids. Trimming shortened V by 3 bases and J by 1 base, and 7 bases separated the two germline ends. The CDR3 protein is CASSSRLNYGYTF. Written as DNA, the CDR3 is TGCGCCAGCAGCTCCAGACTTAACTATGGCTACACCTTC.

A few counts support this clone. This rearrangement joins TRBV5-1 to TRBJ1-3; D is unresolved. This CDR3 has 18 amino acids. V was shortened by 4 bases and J by 1 base, with 21 bases between the two germline ends. Germline values: CDR1 SGHRS, CDR2 YFSETQ. The DNA of the CDR3 is TGCGCCAGCAGCAGAACAACCACCGGACGGGGATCTGGAAACACCATATATTTT. Its protein product is CASSRTTTGRGSGNTIYF.

This clone came up a few times. V usage is TRBV27 and J usage is TRBJ1-2, with TRBD1 identical over 12 bases. CDR1 is MNHEY, CDR2 SMNVEV, per germline (reference sequence). V was pared by 5 bases and J by 3 bases, with 10 bases of the junction left unmatched. The CDR3 covers 17 residues. The CDR3 bases are TGTGCCAGCAGTCCCGCGGGACAGGGGGCGGGGGACTATGGCTACACCTTC. Its protein product is CASSPAGQGAGDYGYTF.

The rearrangement uses TRBV19 and TRBJ1-2, with TRBD1 matching over 7 bases. The CDR3 totals 15 residues. The trim removed 1 base at V and 1 base at J, leaving 3 bases unmatched. CDR1 is LNHDA, CDR2 SQIVND, per germline (reference sequence). The CDR3, as DNA: TGTGCCAGTAGTATAGGGACAGGAAGTAACTATGGCTACACCTTC. The encoded protein is CASSIGTGSNYGYTF.

The table lists this clone with a few counts. V gene TRBV11-3 combines with J gene TRBJ1-1; D might be TRBD1 (5 bases). The length of the CDR3 is 12 residues. Germline CDR1 is SGHNT and CDR2 is YENEEA. The germline V and J ends were trimmed by 2 bases and 10 bases, with 11 bases remaining between them. CDR3 bases: TGTGCCAGCAGCTTACGCCCCGGGGGAGCTTTCTTT. Amino acid sequence: CASSLRPGGAFF.